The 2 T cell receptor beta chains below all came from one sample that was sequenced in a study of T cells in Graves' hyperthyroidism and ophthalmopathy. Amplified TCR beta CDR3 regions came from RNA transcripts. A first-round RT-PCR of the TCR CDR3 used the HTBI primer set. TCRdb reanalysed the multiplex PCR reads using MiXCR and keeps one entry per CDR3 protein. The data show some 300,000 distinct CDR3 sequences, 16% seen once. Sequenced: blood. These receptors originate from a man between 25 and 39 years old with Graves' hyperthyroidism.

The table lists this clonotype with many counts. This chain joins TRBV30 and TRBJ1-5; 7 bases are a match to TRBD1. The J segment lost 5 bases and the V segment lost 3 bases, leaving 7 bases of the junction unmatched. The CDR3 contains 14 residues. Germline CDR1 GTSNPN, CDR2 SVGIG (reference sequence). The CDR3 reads CAWSLQGFHQPQHF. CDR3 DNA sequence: TGTGCCTGGAGCTTACAGGGGTTCCATCAGCCCCAGCATTTT. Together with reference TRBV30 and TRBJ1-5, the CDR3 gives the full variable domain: SQTIHQWPATLVQPVGSPLSLECTVEGTSNPNLYWYRQAAGRGLQLLFYSVGIGQISSEVPQNLSASRPQDRQFILSSKKLLLSDSGFYLCAWSLQGFHQPQHFGDGTRLSIL.

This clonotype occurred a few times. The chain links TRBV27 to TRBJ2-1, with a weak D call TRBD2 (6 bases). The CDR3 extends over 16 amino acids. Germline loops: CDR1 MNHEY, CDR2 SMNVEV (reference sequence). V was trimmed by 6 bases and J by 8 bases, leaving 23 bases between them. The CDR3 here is CASSTPRGVVGYEQFF. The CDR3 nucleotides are TGTGCCAGCAGCACCCCCCGCGGGGTGGTAGGTTATGAGCAGTTCTTC.